This T cell receptor (beta chain) was obtained from a study of T cells in Graves' hyperthyroidism and ophthalmopathy. For the study at large: Pretreatment peripheral blood was obtained at initial diagnosis. Study-level findings and limits: Patients with ophthalmopathy were separated from those with stable hyperthyroidism by a 13 V-J model. Appearing also in blood were most of the thyroid clonotypes expanded above 0.001.

This CDR3 contains 15 residues. CDR1 is SEHNR and CDR2 is FQNEAQ in the germline V gene (reference sequence). V gave up 7 bases and J gave up 2 bases; unmatched junction bases: 9. RNA transcripts provided the source from which TCR beta CDR3 regions were amplified. Carried out on the TCR CDR3, a first-round RT-PCR used the HTBI primer set. Via MiXCR, TCRdb re-called the multiplex PCR reads, giving one row per CDR3 protein. The sample shows roughly 500,000 distinct CDR3 sequences, about 16% of them seen only once. This clonotype turned up a few times. What it recognizes is unknown. This chain links TRBV7-9 with TRBJ2-7; TRBD1 agrees at 9 bases. This TCR was sampled from a woman aged 25 to 45 with Graves' ophthalmopathy. Sequenced sample: blood. As DNA, the CDR3 is TGTGCCAGCATACCGCCGGGACAGGGAGCCTACGAGCAGTACTTC. It codes for CASIPPGQGAYEQYF.